The clone carrying this TCR beta chain was detected many times. TCRdb fed the RT-PCR reads into MiXCR, producing one record per CDR3 protein. The sample has 400,000 to 500,000 distinct CDR3 sequences; under 20% are singletons. There are 13 residues in the CDR3. The germline gives CDR1 DFQATT, CDR2 SNEGSKA (reference sequence). Trimming removed 3 bases from V and 5 bases from J, with 13 bases in between. This sample is part of a study of patients and donors after allogeneic stem cell transplantation. The sequence was collected from a human donor who was either an allogeneic HSCT recipient or a stem cell or donor lymphocyte infusion donor (not recorded which). It is not recorded whose cells these are; they may come from a transplant donor. The chain employs TRBV20-1 and TRBJ1-1; no clear D gene. The sample comprised blood, either unsorted or a sorted T cell fraction (not recorded which). The CDR3 spells CSASGPSGTEAFF. In nucleotides, the CDR3 is TGCAGTGCTAGCGGACCGAGTGGGACTGAAGCTTTCTTT.